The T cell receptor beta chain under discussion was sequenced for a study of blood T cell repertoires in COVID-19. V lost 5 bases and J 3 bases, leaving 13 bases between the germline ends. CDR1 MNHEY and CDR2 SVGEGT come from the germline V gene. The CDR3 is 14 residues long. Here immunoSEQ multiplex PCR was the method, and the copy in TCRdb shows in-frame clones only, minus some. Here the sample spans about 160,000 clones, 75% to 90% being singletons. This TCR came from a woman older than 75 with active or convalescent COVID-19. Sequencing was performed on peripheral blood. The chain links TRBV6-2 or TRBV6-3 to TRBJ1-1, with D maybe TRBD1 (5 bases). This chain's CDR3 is CASSPWGGDTEAFF. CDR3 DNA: TGTGCCAGCAGTCCCTGGGGGGGGGACACTGAAGCTTTCTTT.